Listed below are T cell receptor beta chains from one sample, sequenced in a study of tumor-infiltrating lymphocytes in primary liver carcinoma. TCRdb processed the multiplex PCR reads anew with MiXCR; each CDR3 protein has one entry. The sample shows roughly 80,000 distinct CDR3 sequences, about 70% of them seen only once. The sample taken for sequencing was liver tumor tissue from sampling region 4. The source of these receptors is a woman aged 60 to 75 with primary liver carcinoma and hepatitis B virus infection. Each CDR3 is given with its conserved first and last residue. The D gene is left open where the match is weak. A row's size may be missing; if present it is once, few, many or a size class.

TRBJ2-3,once,-,14,TRBV11-2,TGTGCCAACAGTATGGGGCTCCCCACAGATACGCAGTATTTT,CANSMGLPTDTQYF
TRBJ1-2,once,-,15,TRBV6-1,TGTGCCAGCACTGGCCTTGCCGACGGAAGCTATGGCTACACCTTC,CASTGLADGSYGYTF
TRBJ1-6,many,-,19,TRBV14,TGTGCCAGCAGCCAAGATTTGTACGCGGTGGGCTCCTATAATTCACCCCTCCACTTT,CASSQDLYAVGSYNSPLHF
TRBJ2-7,few,TRBD1,13,TRBV5-4,TGTGCTAGCAGCCACCGGGACAGATGCGAGCAGTACTTC,CASSHRDRCEQYF
TRBJ2-2,many,TRBD2,16,TRBV5-4,TGTGCCAGCAGCCCACCTGGCGGGAGAGGTTCCGGGGAGCTGTTTTTT,CASSPPGGRGSGELFF
TRBJ2-3,-,-,19,TRBV11-2,TGTGCCAGCAGCCGCCTGACAGAGGGCGAAACCACTAACACAGATACACAGTATTTT,CASSRLTEGETTNTDTQYF
TRBJ2-3,-,-,12,TRBV29-1,TGCATCGTTGATCAACTGGGATTTACGCAGTATTTT,CIVDQLGFTQYF
TRBJ1-6,many,-,13,TRBV12-3/TRBV12-4,TGTGCCAGCGGCGGGCGCGATAATTCACCCCTCCACTTT,CASGGRDNSPLHF
TRBJ2-1,once,-,13,TRBV6-1,TGTGCCAGCAACCCTGACTATTACAATATGCAGTTCTTC,CASNPDYYNMQFF
TRBJ2-7,-,TRBD1,13,TRBV7-9,TGTGCCAGCAGCACCCGGGACAGGAAGGAGCAGTACTTC,CASSTRDRKEQYF
TRBJ2-3,-,-,14,TRBV6-1,TGTGCCAGCAGTGGACTAACGGGAGCAGATACTCAGTATTTT,CASSGLTGADTQYF
TRBJ2-3,-,-,15,TRBV11-2,TGTGCCACCCGTCTGGGGGAGTTCGGGGTAGATACGCGGTATTTT,CATRLGEFGVDTRYF